Listed below are T cell receptor beta chains from one sample, sequenced in a study of blood T cell repertoires in COVID-19. Method: immunoSEQ multiplex PCR; TCRdb's copy keeps in-frame clones and lacks some. The sample shows roughly 80,000 clones, roughly 85% of them seen only once. The source material was peripheral blood. Receptors originate from an elderly woman with active or convalescent COVID-19. The CDR3 runs from the conserved cysteine through the conserved F or W. The order of the fields is J gene, V gene, D gene, CDR3 protein, CDR3 DNA. D genes are given only for firm matches.

>TRBJ1-2|TRBV7-8|TRBD1
CASSRDRGQGYTF
TGTGCCAGCAGCCGCGACAGGGGCCAAGGCTACACCTTC
>TRBJ2-2|TRBV11-2|TRBD2
CASSWLAGVTGELFF
TGTGCCAGCAGTTGGCTAGCGGGAGTTACCGGGGAGCTGTTTTTT
>TRBJ1-1|TRBV7-6|NA
CASSLAAGTEAFF
TGTGCCAGCAGCTTAGCGGCCGGGACTGAAGCTTTCTTT
>TRBJ2-2|TRBV11-1|NA
CASNQGGTGELFF
TGTGCCAGCAACCAGGGGGGAACCGGGGAGCTGTTTTTT
>TRBJ2-7|TRBV7-2|NA
CASSLGVAGPSYEQYF
TGTGCCAGCAGCTTAGGGGTGGCGGGTCCTTCCTACGAGCAGTACTTC
>TRBJ1-6|TRBV27|NA
CASSSRGANSPLHF
TGTGCCAGCAGTTCCAGGGGAGCGAATTCACCCCTCCACTTT
>TRBJ1-6|TRBV7-2|NA
CASSLMRTNSPLHF
TGTGCCAGCAGCTTAATGCGAACTAATTCACCCCTCCACTTT
>TRBJ2-1|TRBV20-1|NA
CSARDRGQFF
TGCAGTGCTAGAGACCGGGGGCAGTTCTTC
>TRBJ1-2|TRBV4-1|TRBD1
CASSQAQGAIRYGYTF
TGCGCCAGCAGCCAAGCGCAGGGGGCGATCCGATATGGCTACACCTTC
>TRBJ1-4|TRBV5-6|NA
CASSFTSAGEKLFF
TGTGCCAGCAGCTTCACCTCGGCAGGTGAAAAACTGTTTTTT
>TRBJ1-4|TRBV3-1/TRBV3-2|NA
CASSLLERKLFF
TGTGCCAGCAGCCTGTTGGAGAGAAAACTGTTTTTT
>TRBJ2-3|TRBV3-1/TRBV3-2|NA
CASSQDLDTQYF
TGTGCCAGCAGCCAAGACTTAGATACGCAGTATTTT
>TRBJ1-6|TRBV3-1/TRBV3-2|NA
CASSPRGGGDNSPLHF
TGTGCCAGCAGCCCCAGGGGAGGGGGGGATAATTCACCCCTCCACTTT